This section outlines one TCR beta chain sequence together with its context. Its antigen is unknown. The data were produced by immunoSEQ multiplex PCR, yet TCRdb's version contains in-frame clones alone and is incomplete. The sample includes about 85,000 clones, roughly 90% of them seen just once. V was shortened by 2 bases and J by 8 bases, with 10 bases between the two germline ends. The CDR3 consists of 13 residues. CDR1 WNHNN and CDR2 SYGVQD come from the germline V gene (reference sequence). This specimen comes from a study of graft-versus-host responses after intestinal transplantation. About the study: Transplant recipients had multivisceral, liver-intestinal, or isolated intestinal grafts. Study-level points and caveats: Individuals carrying graft-donor T cell macrochimerism showed high graft-versus-host to host-versus-graft clonal ratios in allografts.

The chain is built from TRBV10-1 and TRBJ2-1; no definite D call. The starting material was unstimulated CD8+ T cells sorted from spleen or lymph node cells, obtained before transplant. This TCR derives from a human donor who was the organ donor for an intestinal transplant. CDR3 coding DNA: TGCGCCAGCAGTGAGGGGAACGCCGATGAGCAGTTCTTC. Amino acids: CASSEGNADEQFF.